This TCR beta chain originates from a study of blood T cells in healthy people across ages. As for the study in general: About one barcoded beta molecule was captured per two T cells (by template switching).

A second PCR of about 7 to 12 cycles used a sample-barcoded 5' primer and a J-beta primer mix. There were at least 2.5 million CDR3-containing paired-end reads obtained from each sample. TCRdb independently ran MiXCR on the 5' RACE reads; one entry per CDR3 protein. This table holds about 1,400,000 distinct CDR3 sequences, 35% to 45% found once. Germline lookup yields CDR1 SNHLY and CDR2 FYNNEI. This CDR3 has 12 amino acids. Study results and limitations: In the absence of known donor CMV status, changes in expanded clonotypes were possibly confounded.

Approximately 9 milliliters of peripheral blood were drawn from each donor into EDTA-treated tubes. Comments on this clonotype: Its antigen remains unknown. This may stem from a read error, because a much larger clone lies one nucleotide away.

The sequencing sample was made of blood. The chain combines TRBV2 with TRBJ2-5; D may correspond to TRBD1 or TRBD2 (5 bases each). The source is a woman in her late teens or twenties in good health. The CDR3 DNA sequence: TGTGTCAGCAGTGAGGGGTCGGAGACCCAGTACTTC. Translating gives CVSSEGSETQYF.